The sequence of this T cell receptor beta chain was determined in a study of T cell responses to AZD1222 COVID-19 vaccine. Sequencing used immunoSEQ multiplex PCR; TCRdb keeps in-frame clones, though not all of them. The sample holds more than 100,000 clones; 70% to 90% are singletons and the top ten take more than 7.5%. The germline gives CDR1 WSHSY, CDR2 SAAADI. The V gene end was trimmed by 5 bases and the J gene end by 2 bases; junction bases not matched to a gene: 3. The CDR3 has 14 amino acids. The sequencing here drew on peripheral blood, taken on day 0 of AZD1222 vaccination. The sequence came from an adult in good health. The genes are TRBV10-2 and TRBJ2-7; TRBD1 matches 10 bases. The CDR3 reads CASSKGQGTYEQYF. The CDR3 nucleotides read TGCGCCAGCAGTAAGGGACAGGGGACCTACGAGCAGTACTTC.